Below are 29 T cell receptor beta chains sequenced from a single sample in a study of blood T cells in healthy people across ages. A sample-barcoded 5' primer and a J-beta primer mix were used in a second PCR of roughly 7 to 12 cycles. TCRdb fed the 5' RACE reads into MiXCR, producing one record per CDR3 protein. The sample consists of approximately 680,000 distinct CDR3 sequences, about 30% of them appearing once. Sequencing was done on a sample of blood. These receptors came from a woman of 80 years or more in good health.

At least ten counts were recorded for this clonotype. The chain combines TRBV7-2 with TRBJ2-3, with D possibly TRBD2 on 5 matching bases. Germline CDR1 is SGHTA and CDR2 is FQGNSA. The CDR3 sequence is 15 residues long. Trimming took 4 bases from V and 5 from J, leaving 16 bases between them. The CDR3: CASSSTGLERDTQYF. The CDR3 coding sequence is TGTGCCAGCAGCTCGACGGGGTTGGAGAGAGATACGCAGTATTTT.

Ten or more counts support this clonotype. V and J are TRBV29-1 and TRBJ1-2; D not certain. Germline CDR1 and CDR2: SQVTM and ANQGSEA. This CDR3 has 11 amino acids. Between the trimmed V and J ends, which lost 5 bases and 4 bases, there was a span of 8 bases. CDR3 coding DNA: TGCAGCGTTCCTGGATTCTATGGCTACACCTTC. Translating it yields CSVPGFYGYTF. Supplemented by reference TRBV29-1 and TRBJ1-2, the full variable domain reads SAVISQKPSRDICQRGTSLTIQCQVDSQVTMMFWYRQQPGQSLTLIATANQGSEATYESGFVIDKFPISRPNLTFSTLTVSNMSPEDSSIYLCSVPGFYGYTFGSGTRLTVV.

The rearrangement links TRBV5-1 to TRBJ2-4, with D perhaps TRBD2 (6 bases). CDR1 is SGHRS and CDR2 is YFSETQ in the germline V gene. The CDR3 runs 14 residues. Between the trimmed V and J ends, which lost 6 bases and 2 bases, there was a span of 12 bases. This CDR3 reads CASIRRTTKNIQYF. The CDR3 nucleotides are TGCGCCAGCATCCGCCGGACTACCAAAAACATTCAGTACTTC.

This clonotype was detected ten times or more. V is TRBV7-2 and J is TRBJ2-1; 10 bases agree with TRBD2. Germline CDR1 is SGHTA and CDR2 is FQGNSA. With 1 base clipped from V and 4 bases from J, the junction kept 4 bases outside the gene matches. The CDR3 extends over 16 amino acids. The CDR3 DNA is TGTGCCAGCAGCTTAGGAGCGGGGGGGATATACAATGAGCAGTTCTTC. Translating gives CASSLGAGGIYNEQFF.

The chain joins TRBV6-1 to TRBJ2-4; 11 bases match TRBD2. The J call may be in error: the DNA end matches TRBJ2-7 better. Germline assignment: CDR1 MNHNS and CDR2 SASEGT. The CDR3 has 13 residues. The CDR3 coding sequence is TGTGCCAGCAGGGGACTAGCGGTCTACGAGCAGTACTTC. This encodes CASRGLAVYEQYF.

This clonotype was counted many times. The chain is built from TRBV11-1 and TRBJ2-3; D remains ambiguous. V lost 0 bases, J lost 4 bases, and 11 bases lay in between. The CDR3 is 15 residues long. The V gene's germline CDR1 is SGHAT and CDR2 FQDESV (reference sequence). CDR3 bases: TGTGCCAGCAGCTTAGCGTCCCGAGGAGCAGATACGCAGTATTTT. This encodes CASSLASRGADTQYF.

This clonotype was observed at least ten times. The chain carries TRBV3-1 and TRBJ1-4; 8 bases fit TRBD1. Trimming removed 6 bases from V and 8 bases from J; junction bases left unmatched: 5. The CDR3 has 13 residues. Germline CDR1 is LGHDT and CDR2 is YNNKEL (reference sequence). The CDR3 coding sequence is TGTGCCAGCAGGGGGACAGGCCCCGAAAAACTGTTTTTT. Translated, it gives CASRGTGPEKLFF.

This clonotype was observed at least ten times. The chain carries TRBV29-1 and TRBJ2-5; TRBD1 matches at 8 bases. The CDR3 is 13 amino acids. Per germline, CDR1 SQVTM and CDR2 ANQGSEA. With 4 bases clipped from V and 3 bases from J, the junction kept 4 bases outside the gene matches. CDR3 sequence (DNA): TGCAGCGTTGCGGACAGGGCAAAAGAGACCCAGTACTTC. Translating gives CSVADRAKETQYF.

CDR3 DNA sequence: TGTGCCAGCAGTTACCAGGGGAGGAACACCGGGGAGCTGTTTTTT. It codes for CASSYQGRNTGELFF. V gene TRBV27 combines with J gene TRBJ2-2; TRBD1 is a possible D gene (6 bases). Germline V gene data show CDR1 as MNHEY and CDR2 as SMNVEV (reference sequence). This CDR3 region has 15 residues. Trimming removed 4 bases at V and 1 base at J, with 10 bases between.

Comment on this clonotype: The germline gene is not matched at one end of the junction; a read error may be the cause. This chain uses TRBV4-2 with TRBJ1-5, with unresolved D. Germline values: CDR1 LGHNA, CDR2 YNFKEQ. The CDR3 extends over 16 amino acids. CDR3 region: CASSPVFGDSDQPQHF. Here the CDR3 DNA reads TGTGCCAGCAGCCCCGTTTTCGGAGATAGCGATCAGCCCCAGCATTTT.

The J gene is TRBJ2-5, the V gene TRBV20-1, with D perhaps assigned TRBD1 or TRBD2 (5 bases each). Trimming took 5 bases from V and 5 from J, leaving 18 bases between them. From germline, CDR1 is DFQATT and CDR2 SNEGSKA (reference sequence). This CDR3 is 14 amino acids long. The CDR3 sequence is CSAPPGPMSETQYF. The CDR3, as DNA: TGCAGTGCTCCTCCGGGACCAATGTCGGAGACCCAGTACTTC.

Details on this clonotype: The junction departs from the called germline gene at one end, perhaps through a read error. This rearrangement joins TRBV5-5 to TRBJ1-1; 8 nucleotides align to TRBD1. The CDR3 totals 15 residues. Germline values: CDR1 SGHKS, CDR2 YYEKEE (reference sequence). In DNA form, the CDR3 reads TGTGCCAGCAGCTTGGGACAGGGGTTGAACGCTGAAGCTTTCTTT. This gives the protein CASSLGQGLNAEAFF.

This clonotype was detected many times. The chain couples TRBV9 to TRBJ2-1; 7 positions match TRBD1. The CDR3 has 16 amino acids. Germline V gives CDR1 SGDLS, CDR2 YYNGEE. The V gene end was trimmed by 4 bases and the J gene end by 4 bases; junction bases not matched to a gene: 11. CDR3 bases: TGTGCCAGCAGCTCTAGCAGAGAGGGGGCGTACAATGAGCAGTTCTTC. Its translation: CASSSSREGAYNEQFF.

This clonotype was recorded at least ten times. This chain uses TRBV7-2 with TRBJ2-7, with 8 bases identical to TRBD2. The CDR3 sequence is 19 residues long. V shed 2 bases and J 0 bases; nucleotides not matched to a gene: 15. CDR1 is SGHTA and CDR2 is FQGNSA in the germline V gene. The CDR3 loop is CASSLRALSAGTSSYEQYF. DNA for the CDR3: TGTGCCAGCAGCTTAAGAGCCTTGTCAGCCGGGACTAGCTCCTACGAGCAGTACTTC.

Worth noting for this clonotype: One end of the junction fails to match germline, which may point to a read error. This sequence joins TRBV6-5 and TRBJ2-7; D is unclear. Germline V gives CDR1 MNHEY, CDR2 SVGAGI. This CDR3 contains 13 residues. The CDR3 DNA reads TGTACCAGCAGTTCGGAAGGGCGCTACGAGCAGTACTTC. Protein product: CTSSSEGRYEQYF.

CDR3 in DNA: TGTGCCAGCAGCTCCGACCACCACGAGCAGTACTTC. This gives the protein CASSSDHHEQYF. The V gene is TRBV7-2, the J gene TRBJ2-7, with D unresolved. This CDR3 is built from 12 residues. V dropped 4 bases and J dropped 5 bases, with 9 bases sitting between them. Germline CDR1 SGHTA, CDR2 FQGNSA.

This clonotype was seen ten or more times. The chain carries TRBV2 and TRBJ2-6, with D maybe TRBD1 (7 bases). This CDR3 has 14 residues. The germline V gene has CDR1 SNHLY and CDR2 FYNNEI. Between the trimmed V and J ends, which lost 5 bases and 10 bases, there was a span of 15 bases. The CDR3 DNA sequence: TGTGCCAGCAGTTCCAGGGGGGCAAAGAACGTCCTGACTTTC. Amino acids: CASSSRGAKNVLTF. Full variable domain (rest looked up from reference TRBV2 and TRBJ2-6): EPEVTQTPSHQVTQMGQEVILRCVPISNHLYFYWYRQILGQKVEFLVSFYNNEISEKSEIFDDQFSVERPDGSNFTLKIRSTKLEDSAMYFCASSSRGAKNVLTFGAGSRLTVL.

Turning to this clonotype: This may stem from a read error, because a much larger clone lies one nucleotide away. This CDR3 is missing its conserved last phenylalanine or tryptophan, likely due to a read error. The rearrangement links TRBV28 to TRBJ2-7; D remains ambiguous. Trimming shortened V by 5 bases and J by 3 bases, and 20 bases separated the two germline ends. The V gene's germline CDR1 is MDHEN and CDR2 SYDVKM. The CDR3 is 16 amino acids. The CDR3 sequence is CASSSSLLKLLYEQYC. CDR3 DNA sequence: TGTGCCAGCAGTAGCTCTTTACTAAAGCTTCTCTACGAGCAGTACTGC.

This clonotype was counted ten times or more. This chain links TRBV20-1 with TRBJ2-3; 11 bases are shared with TRBD2. After removal of 6 bases from V and 4 bases from J, the junction contained 9 bases not matched to a gene. This CDR3 contains 15 residues. The germline V gene has CDR1 DFQATT and CDR2 SNEGSKA (reference sequence). CDR3 bases: TGCAGTGCGGCGCTTAGCGGGGGGGCCGCAGATACGCAGTATTTT. It specifies CSAALSGGAADTQYF.

The chain uses TRBV12-3 or TRBV12-4 and TRBJ2-3; a possible D gene is TRBD2 (5 bases). V dropped 6 bases and J dropped 0 bases, with 7 bases sitting between them. This CDR3 comprises 13 residues. This CDR3 is CASRLGSTDTQYF. The CDR3 DNA sequence: TGTGCCAGCAGACTAGGCAGCACAGATACGCAGTATTTT.

This clonotype occurred many times. The rearrangement uses TRBV29-1 and TRBJ2-1; tentatively, D is TRBD2 (7 bases). The CDR3 loop spans 12 amino acids. Germline V gene data show CDR1 as SQVTM and CDR2 as ANQGSEA. V was trimmed by 4 bases and J by 9 bases, leaving 13 bases between them. The chain's CDR3 is CSVGGGGPEQFF. As DNA, the CDR3 is TGCAGCGTTGGAGGGGGGGGACCTGAGCAGTTCTTC.

This clonotype was counted ten times or more. The V and J genes are TRBV19 and TRBJ1-2; TRBD1 matches 11 bases. J lost 7 bases, V lost 7 bases, and 5 bases had no gene match. Germline assignment: CDR1 LNHDA and CDR2 SQIVND (reference sequence). The CDR3 consists of 13 residues. CDR3 region: CASNRTGGLGYTF. The CDR3 coding sequence is TGTGCCAGTAATCGGACAGGGGGCCTTGGCTACACCTTC.

Comment on this clonotype: With a much larger clone just one base away, this may be a read error. The chain carries TRBV5-1 and TRBJ2-5; no firm D call. The CDR3 contains 14 residues. Germline loops: CDR1 SGHRS, CDR2 YFSETQ. Trimming removed 0 bases at V and 5 bases at J, with 11 bases between. Here the CDR3 DNA reads TGCGCCAGCAGCTTGGCCACTGGCGTGGAGACCCAGTACTTC. Protein sequence: CASSLATGVETQYF. Looking up the rest from reference TRBV5-1 and TRBJ2-5 gives the full variable domain: KAGVTQTPRYLIKTRGQQVTLSCSPISGHRSVSWYQQTPGQGLQFLFEYFSETQRNKGNFPGRFSGRQFSNSRSEMNVSTLELGDSALYLCASSLATGVETQYFGPGTRLLVL.

The sample holds one count of this clonotype. This sequence joins TRBV5-6 and TRBJ2-7; the D gene is possibly TRBD1 (5 bases). Germline V gene data show CDR1 as SGHDT and CDR2 as YYEEEE. Trimming took 0 bases from V and 6 from J, leaving 10 bases between them. This CDR3 has 13 amino acids. The CDR3 loop reads CASSLAVGVEQYF. The DNA of the CDR3 is TGTGCCAGCAGCTTGGCGGTAGGGGTCGAGCAGTACTTC.

The chain couples TRBV7-8 to TRBJ2-6, with D perhaps TRBD1 (5 bases). The CDR3 has 18 amino acids. Looked up from germline, CDR1 is SGHVS and CDR2 is FQNEAQ. Trimming took 1 base from V and 2 from J, leaving 15 bases between them. In DNA form, the CDR3 reads TGTGCCAGCAGCTTAGGGTGGTACCGCAGGGCTGGGGCCAACGTCCTGACTTTC. Its protein is CASSLGWYRRAGANVLTF.

V and J are TRBV5-6 and TRBJ1-2, with D unresolved. Trimming pared 5 bases from V and 2 bases from J, leaving 16 bases between. In germline, CDR1 is SGHDT, CDR2 YYEEEE. This CDR3 is 15 amino acids long. CDR3 coding DNA: TGTGCCAGCAGATCCCGGGAATTCTTAAACTATGGCTACACCTTC. Its translation: CASRSREFLNYGYTF.

This clonotype came up a few times. A much larger clone sits a single nucleotide away, making a read error possible. The gene calls are TRBV5-1 and TRBJ2-1; D possibly corresponds to TRBD2 (5 bases). CDR3 length: 18 residues. CDR1 and CDR2 from the germline V gene are SGHRS and YFSETQ. V lost 3 bases, J lost 1 base, and 20 bases lay in between. The DNA for the CDR3 is TGCGCCAGCAGCTCGGGATTAGGACGAGCGGCATCCTACAATGAGCAGTTCTTC. As protein: CASSSGLGRAASYNEQFF.

The sample holds many counts of this clonotype. The chain carries TRBV3-1 and TRBJ2-5; TRBD2 matches at 11 bases. The V gene end was trimmed by 3 bases and the J gene end by 4 bases; junction bases not matched to a gene: 16. CDR3 length equals 19 residues. The germline V gene encodes CDR1 LGHDT and CDR2 YNNKEL (reference sequence). CDR3 bases: TGTGCCAGCAGCCAGTCCCCCCCGGGTAGCGGGGGGGTAGGAGAGACCCAGTACTTC. This translates into CASSQSPPGSGGVGETQYF.

This clonotype was recorded at least ten times. This chain links TRBV4-2 with TRBJ1-1; D unresolved. V was pared by 0 bases and J by 6 bases, with 11 bases between. In germline, CDR1 is LGHNA, CDR2 YNFKEQ. The CDR3 covers 14 residues. CDR3 region: CASSQDLRVAEAFF. CDR3 sequence (DNA): TGTGCCAGCAGCCAAGATCTGAGGGTAGCTGAAGCTTTCTTT.